One sample yielded the 16 T cell receptor beta chains listed below, sequenced in a study of blood T cell repertoires in COVID-19 (TCRdb year 2020). Receptor libraries were prepared by the immunoSEQ multiplex PCR assay. Held by TCRdb, this immuneACCESS table contains in-frame sequences only and omits some clones. Under half of the omission traces to an unresolved V gene where checked; the cause of the rest is unknown. The sample contains 150,000 to 200,000 clones, roughly 89% of them found a single time. Jointly, the top ten make up 3% to 3.5% of the sample. Sequences were obtained from PBMCs or T cells enriched from blood (not recorded which). The receptors were gathered from a woman in her 30s who had been exposed to COVID-19.

The J gene is TRBJ1-2, the V gene TRBV4-1; D gene unclear. V was shortened by 0 bases and J by 11 bases, with 10 bases between the two germline ends. Germline CDR1 MGHRA, CDR2 YSYEKL. The CDR3 has 12 amino acids. CDR3 DNA: TGCGCCAGCAGCCAAGATACGGGGAAGTACACCTTC. Residues: CASSQDTGKYTF.

The chain combines TRBV6-5 with TRBJ1-1; TRBD1 might be the D (6 bases). Germline loops: CDR1 MNHEY, CDR2 SVGAGI. The CDR3 contains 13 residues. V was cut by 7 bases and J by 0 bases, with 9 bases left in between. Here the CDR3 DNA reads TGTGCCAGCAAAGGACAGTTGAACACTGAAGCTTTCTTT. Residues: CASKGQLNTEAFF.

This sequence joins TRBV5-5 and TRBJ2-5; the match to TRBD1 covers 8 bases. The CDR3 covers 14 residues. The germline CDR1 and CDR2 sequences are SGHKS and YYEKEE (reference sequence). After removal of 3 bases from V and 2 bases from J, the junction contained 3 bases not matched to a gene. Written as DNA, the CDR3 is TGTGCCAGCAGCTCACAGGGGGTTCAAGAGACCCAGTACTTC. Encoded protein: CASSSQGVQETQYF.

The genes are TRBV5-1 and TRBJ2-2, with 7 bases fitting TRBD1. Trimming cost V 3 bases and J 5 bases; bases outside gene matches: 16. CDR3 length: 18 residues. Germline values: CDR1 SGHRS, CDR2 YFSETQ. The DNA for the CDR3 is TGCGCCAGCAGCTCGGGCCTTAACAGGGGTAGGCGAACCGGGGAGCTGTTTTTT. Translated: CASSSGLNRGRRTGELFF.

The V and J genes are TRBV6-1 and TRBJ2-7; TRBD1 is a possible D gene (5 bases). From germline, CDR1 is MNHNS and CDR2 SASEGT. V was cut by 1 base and J by 1 base, with 8 bases left in between. The CDR3 contains 14 residues. The CDR3 spells CASSEGGKSYEQYF. CDR3 nucleotide sequence: TGTGCCAGCAGTGAAGGGGGCAAGTCCTACGAGCAGTACTTC.

The chain combines TRBV6-2 or TRBV6-3 with TRBJ1-3; D unclear. The V end lost 5 bases, the J end lost 0 bases, and 2 bases lay between the germline ends. The length of the CDR3 is 12 residues. Germline V CDR1 and CDR2: MNHEY, SVGEGT. The CDR3 here is CASSLSGNTIYF. The DNA for the CDR3 is TGTGCCAGCAGTCTCTCTGGAAACACCATATATTTT.

This chain uses TRBV6-8 with TRBJ2-3; 8 positions match TRBD2. The length of the CDR3 is 16 residues. Germline V gene data show CDR1 as MNHGY and CDR2 as SAAAGT. V gave up 5 bases and J gave up 4 bases; unmatched junction bases: 11. CDR3 protein: CASSPGLAKSADTQYF. The CDR3 coding sequence is TGTGCCAGCAGTCCCGGACTAGCAAAGTCGGCAGATACGCAGTATTTT.

Comment on this clone: The germline gene is not matched at one end of the junction; a read error may be the cause. The genes are TRBV30 and TRBJ1-2; 9 bases are a match to TRBD1. Germline CDR1 is GTSNPN and CDR2 is SVGIG (reference sequence). The CDR3 has 15 residues. The CDR3 here is CAWSVLYGRSWDRAF. The CDR3 DNA sequence: TGTGCCTGGAGTGTATTGTATGGGAGGAGCTGGGACAGGGCTTTC.

The chain is built from TRBV4-1 and TRBJ1-3; 9 bases map to TRBD1. Trimming removed 0 bases from V and 2 bases from J; junction bases left unmatched: 5. Germline loops: CDR1 MGHRA, CDR2 YSYEKL. The CDR3 extends over 17 amino acids. CDR3 coding DNA: TGCGCCAGCAGCCAAGAGGGGACAGGGTTCCCTGGAAACACCATATATTTT. Encoded protein: CASSQEGTGFPGNTIYF.

V is TRBV27 and J is TRBJ2-7, with a weak D call TRBD1 (5 bases). CDR3 length: 14 residues. Trimming removed 0 bases at V and 4 bases at J, with 10 bases between. From germline, CDR1 is MNHEY and CDR2 SMNVEV (reference sequence). The CDR3 DNA reads as TGTGCCAGCAGTTTATCGGACACAGGTTACGAGCAGTACTTC. Translation: CASSLSDTGYEQYF.

Here the CDR3 reads CASALGQQDQPQHF. The CDR3 coding sequence is TGTGCCAGCGCACTTGGGCAGCAAGATCAGCCCCAGCATTTT. This chain uses TRBV2 with TRBJ1-5; unclear D gene. Germline V gene sequence: CDR1 SNHLY, CDR2 FYNNEI. V lost 8 bases and J 5 bases, leaving 16 bases between the germline ends. The CDR3 consists of 14 residues.

CDR3 protein: CAITGNYGYTF. The DNA for the CDR3 is TGTGCCATTACAGGGAACTATGGCTACACCTTC. The V gene is TRBV19, the J gene TRBJ1-2; D is possibly TRBD1 (6 bases). Trimming shortened V by 10 bases and J by 2 bases, and 8 bases separated the two germline ends. This CDR3 contains 11 residues. Germline assignment: CDR1 LNHDA and CDR2 SQIVND (reference sequence).

This rearrangement joins TRBV5-6 to TRBJ2-2; D gene unclear. The CDR3 sequence is 12 residues long. V shed 4 bases and J shed 1 base, with 2 bases lying between them. CDR1 SGHDT and CDR2 YYEEEE come from the germline V gene. CDR3 sequence: CASSLNTGELFF. CDR3 in DNA: TGTGCCAGCAGCCTGAACACCGGGGAGCTGTTTTTT.

The genes are TRBV30 and TRBJ2-3, with 13 bases aligning to TRBD2. The V gene's germline CDR1 is GTSNPN and CDR2 SVGIG (reference sequence). This CDR3 has 17 residues. Trimming took 0 bases from V and 2 from J; bases not matched to a gene: 5. The CDR3 spells CAWSVWGTSGDTDTQYF. The DNA of the CDR3 is TGTGCCTGGAGTGTTTGGGGGACTAGCGGGGACACAGATACGCAGTATTTT. Filled out from reference TRBV30 and TRBJ2-3, the complete variable domain reads SQTIHQWPATLVQPVGSPLSLECTVEGTSNPNLYWYRQAAGRGLQLLFYSVGIGQISSEVPQNLSASRPQDRQFILSSKKLLLSDSGFYLCAWSVWGTSGDTDTQYFGPGTRLTVL.

This clone was counted a single time. This chain connects TRBV29-1 to TRBJ1-4, with 7 bases fitting TRBD1. This CDR3 is built from 12 residues. The V gene end was trimmed by 7 bases and the J gene end by 3 bases; junction bases not matched to a gene: 2. The germline gives CDR1 SQVTM, CDR2 ANQGSEA. In DNA form, the CDR3 reads TGCAGCGCCGGGACAGCTAATGAAAAACTGTTTTTT. Amino acid sequence: CSAGTANEKLFF.

The chain links TRBV6-1 to TRBJ1-2; TRBD1 is a possible D gene (6 bases). The ends were cut back, 1 base at V and 8 bases at J, with 11 bases in the middle. The CDR3 is 13 amino acids. Germline assignment: CDR1 MNHNS and CDR2 SASEGT. The CDR3 loop reads CASSEGQARGYTF. The CDR3 DNA sequence: TGTGCCAGCAGTGAAGGACAGGCGAGGGGCTACACCTTC.